These 20 T cell receptor beta chains came from one sample sequenced in a study of cytomegalovirus exposure and HLA in healthy donors. A multiplex PCR was run with 60 Vbeta primers and 13 Jbeta primers. Using immunoSEQ multiplex PCR, the repertoire was profiled, and TCRdb retains in-frame clones only, with some absent. The sample lists 100,000 to 150,000 clones, about 82% occurring once. Source material: PBMCs. The receptors shown here come from a boy between 10 and 17 years old in good health and CMV-seronegative.

V usage is TRBV7-9 and J usage is TRBJ2-7, with 7 nucleotides matching TRBD1. CDR3 size: 15 residues. Germline assignment: CDR1 SEHNR and CDR2 FQNEAQ (reference sequence). The J segment lost 0 bases and the V segment lost 3 bases, leaving 5 bases of the junction unmatched. As DNA, the CDR3 is TGTGCCAGCAGCTTCGGGGACAGCGTCTCCTACGAGCAGTACTTC. Protein sequence: CASSFGDSVSYEQYF.

The V and J genes are TRBV11-3 and TRBJ2-7; weak D call: TRBD2 (5 bases). The germline CDR1 and CDR2 sequences are SGHNT and YENEEA. This CDR3 spans 15 amino acids. With 4 bases removed from V and 6 bases from J, the gap between germline ends came to 19 bases. The CDR3 spells CASSSETNPPGEQYF. The CDR3 DNA reads as TGTGCCAGCAGCTCCGAGACTAACCCCCCGGGCGAGCAGTACTTC.

The chain links TRBV30 to TRBJ2-7, with a weak D call TRBD1 (5 bases). V was shortened by 0 bases and J by 2 bases, with 14 bases between the two germline ends. CDR3 length equals 15 residues. Per germline, CDR1 GTSNPN and CDR2 SVGIG (reference sequence). DNA for the CDR3: TGTGCCTGGAGTGTAACGGGTGGGGCAACCTACGAGCAGTACTTC. This sequence encodes CAWSVTGGATYEQYF.

This rearrangement joins TRBV5-1 to TRBJ2-3; possibly TRBD1 for D (5 bases). The CDR3 sequence is 13 residues long. From germline, CDR1 is SGHRS and CDR2 YFSETQ. V was shortened by 2 bases and J by 6 bases, with 10 bases between the two germline ends. CDR3 sequence: CASSFREQDTQYF. The CDR3 coding sequence is TGCGCCAGCAGCTTCAGGGAACAGGATACGCAGTATTTT. Combining the CDR3 with reference TRBV5-1 and TRBJ2-3 gives the whole variable domain KAGVTQTPRYLIKTRGQQVTLSCSPISGHRSVSWYQQTPGQGLQFLFEYFSETQRNKGNFPGRFSGRQFSNSRSEMNVSTLELGDSALYLCASSFREQDTQYFGPGTRLTVL.

The J gene is TRBJ2-1, the V gene TRBV5-1; weak D call: TRBD2 (5 bases). V was shortened by 0 bases and J by 3 bases, with 13 bases between the two germline ends. Germline V gene lookup returns CDR1 SGHRS and CDR2 YFSETQ. This CDR3 has 16 amino acids. The CDR3: CASSLEVDSYYNEQFF. In DNA form, the CDR3 reads TGCGCCAGCAGCTTGGAAGTGGACTCCTACTACAATGAGCAGTTCTTC.

A note on this clone: Other DNA sequences of this sample code for an identical CDR3. This chain links TRBV6-5 with TRBJ2-1; D perhaps matches TRBD1 (6 bases). Germline V gives CDR1 MNHEY, CDR2 SVGAGI. The CDR3 loop spans 14 amino acids. Trimming removed 0 bases at V and 4 bases at J, with 7 bases between. The CDR3 protein is CASSYSDSYNEQFF. As DNA, the CDR3 is TGTGCCAGCAGTTACTCGGACAGTTACAATGAGCAGTTCTTC.

V gene TRBV4-2 combines with J gene TRBJ1-2, with 12 positions matching TRBD1. The CDR3 extends over 15 amino acids. CDR1 is LGHNA and CDR2 is YNFKEQ in the germline V gene. Trimming at V came to 3 bases and at J to 5 bases, leaving 4 bases not matched to a gene. CDR3 sequence: CASSHEGQGAYGYTF. In nucleotides, the CDR3 is TGTGCCAGCAGCCACGAGGGACAGGGGGCTTATGGCTACACCTTC.

This sequence joins TRBV7-2 and TRBJ2-7; D gene unclear. This CDR3 region has 11 residues. Trimming shortened V by 5 bases and J by 1 base, and 3 bases separated the two germline ends. CDR1 is SGHTA, CDR2 FQGNSA, per germline. Here the CDR3 reads CASSPSYEQYF. The CDR3, as DNA: TGTGCCAGCAGCCCGTCCTACGAGCAGTACTTC.

The count of this clone is one. This chain links TRBV4-1 with TRBJ2-2, with 7 bases that match TRBD1. V gave up 4 bases and J gave up 9 bases; unmatched junction bases: 14. The CDR3 consists of 16 residues. Germline CDR1 and CDR2: MGHRA and YSYEKL. The CDR3 coding sequence is TGCGCCAGCAGCCCAGGGGCAGGGGGAGCGATCCGGGAGCTGTTTTTT. Translated: CASSPGAGGAIRELFF.

This clone was seen only once. This chain joins TRBV5-4 and TRBJ2-7; a weak D match, TRBD1 (5 bases). Per germline, CDR1 SGHNT and CDR2 YYREEE (reference sequence). Trimming stripped 0 bases from V and 2 bases from J, with 9 bases between. There are 14 residues in the CDR3. CDR3 nucleotide sequence: TGTGCCAGCAGCTTGGATTCAGGGACCTACGAGCAGTACTTC. Translation gives CASSLDSGTYEQYF.

The CDR3 sequence: CASSFVHEEAFF. The CDR3 DNA follows: TGTGCCAGCAGCTTTGTTCACGAGGAAGCTTTCTTT. The V and J genes are TRBV7-3 and TRBJ1-1; D call uncertain. The germline V gene has CDR1 SGHTA and CDR2 FQGTGA. Trimming removed 3 bases at V and 8 bases at J, with 10 bases between. The CDR3 runs 12 residues. The full variable domain, rest sourced from reference TRBV7-3 and TRBJ1-1, is GAGVSQTPSNKVTEKGKYVELRCDPISGHTALYWYRQSLGQGPEFLIYFQGTGAADDSGLPNDRFFAVRPEGSVSTLKIQRTERGDSAVYLCASSFVHEEAFFGQGTRLTVV.

The rearrangement links TRBV30 to TRBJ1-2; D remains unclear. CDR1 is GTSNPN, CDR2 SVGIG, per germline (reference sequence). Trimming took off 2 bases at V and 4 bases at J, with 23 bases between the two ends. CDR3 length equals 17 residues. CDR3 residues: CAWSPAPVSVLFYGYTF. The CDR3 coding sequence is TGTGCCTGGAGTCCCGCCCCAGTGTCTGTTCTGTTCTATGGCTACACCTTC.

CDR3: CASRRLVGGGEQYF. DNA for the CDR3: TGTGCCAGCAGACGACTAGTTGGGGGAGGGGAGCAGTACTTC. The chain links TRBV2 to TRBJ2-7, with 7 bases aligning to TRBD2. The CDR3 spans 14 residues. Germline V gives CDR1 SNHLY, CDR2 FYNNEI. J gave up 7 bases and V 6 bases, and 12 bases lay outside the gene matches. Full variable domain (outside the CDR3, taken from reference TRBV2 and TRBJ2-7): EPEVTQTPSHQVTQMGQEVILRCVPISNHLYFYWYRQILGQKVEFLVSFYNNEISEKSEIFDDQFSVERPDGSNFTLKIRSTKLEDSAMYFCASRRLVGGGEQYFGPGTRLTVT.

This chain joins TRBV18 and TRBJ1-1; D may be TRBD1 (6 bases). The CDR3 is 15 amino acids. V was clipped by 5 bases and J by 4 bases, with 17 bases between them. Germline lookup yields CDR1 KGHSH and CDR2 LQKENI. DNA for the CDR3: TGTGCCAGCTCAAGCACAGGGCCGACTCTCACTGAAGCTTTCTTT. This sequence encodes CASSSTGPTLTEAFF. The whole variable domain, filled in from reference TRBV18 and TRBJ1-1, reads NAGVMQNPRHLVRRRGQEARLRCSPMKGHSHVYWYRQLPEEGLKFMVYLQKENIIDESGMPKERFSAEFPKEGPSILRIQQVVRGDSAAYFCASSSTGPTLTEAFFGQGTRLTVV.

The rearrangement links TRBV6-5 to TRBJ1-5; D not resolved. V was cut by 2 bases and J by 5 bases, with 7 bases left in between. Per germline, CDR1 MNHEY and CDR2 SVGAGI. This CDR3 is 13 amino acids long. Written as DNA, the CDR3 is TGTGCCAGCAGTTACGCGCTAGATCAGCCCCAGCATTTT. Translating it yields CASSYALDQPQHF.

This sequence joins TRBV29-1 and TRBJ1-2; TRBD1 aligns across 9 bases. The V segment lost 6 bases and the J segment 8 bases; nucleotides outside the gene matches: 10. Germline V gene data show CDR1 as SQVTM and CDR2 as ANQGSEA. The CDR3 extends over 13 amino acids. The DNA for the CDR3 is TGCAGCGTCCCGGACAGGGGTGGAAGCGGCTACACCTTC. Its translation is CSVPDRGGSGYTF.

The V call is TRBV2, the J call TRBJ2-1, with D perhaps TRBD1 (6 bases). Germline V gives CDR1 SNHLY, CDR2 FYNNEI. The CDR3 sequence is 11 residues long. Trimming cost V 7 bases and J 7 bases, with 8 bases left between them. In DNA, the CDR3 is TGTGCCAGCAACAGGGCAAATGAGCAGTTCTTC. It specifies CASNRANEQFF.

The rearrangement joins TRBV29-1 to TRBJ2-1; TRBD1 agrees at 8 bases. J gave up 7 bases and V 4 bases, and 15 bases lay outside the gene matches. Germline V CDR1 and CDR2: SQVTM, ANQGSEA. The CDR3 sequence is 16 residues long. Here the CDR3 reads CSVVPRAGGAGNEQFF. The CDR3 region has the DNA TGCAGCGTTGTACCTCGGGCAGGGGGCGCGGGAAATGAGCAGTTCTTC.

CDR3 DNA: TGTGCCAGCAGCCCCGGACAGGGCTGGGGCTACACCTTC. Translating gives CASSPGQGWGYTF. The chain is built from TRBV5-4 and TRBJ1-2; 8 nucleotides agree with TRBD1. The germline CDR1 and CDR2 sequences are SGHNT and YYREEE (reference sequence). The CDR3 spans 13 residues. J was trimmed by 8 bases and V by 4 bases; bases with no gene match: 7.

The chain carries TRBV5-8 and TRBJ2-5; 9 nucleotides line up with TRBD1. This CDR3 is 15 amino acids long. Looked up from germline, CDR1 is SGHTS and CDR2 is YDEGEE. V dropped 4 bases and J dropped 5; count of bases not matched to a gene: 9. CDR3 DNA: TGTGCCAGCAGCCCAGGGACAGGGATGTCGGAGACCCAGTACTTC. Translating gives CASSPGTGMSETQYF.